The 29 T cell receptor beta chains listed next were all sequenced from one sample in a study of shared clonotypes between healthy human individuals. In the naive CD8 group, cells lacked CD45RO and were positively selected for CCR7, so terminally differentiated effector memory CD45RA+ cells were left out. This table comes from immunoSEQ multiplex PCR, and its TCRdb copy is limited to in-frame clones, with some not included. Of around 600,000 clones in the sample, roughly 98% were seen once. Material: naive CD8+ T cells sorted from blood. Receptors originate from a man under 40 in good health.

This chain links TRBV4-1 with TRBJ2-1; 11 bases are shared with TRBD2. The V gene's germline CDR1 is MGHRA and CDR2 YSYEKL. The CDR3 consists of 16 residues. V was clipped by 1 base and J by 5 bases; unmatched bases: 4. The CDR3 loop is CASSQVQGLADNEQFF. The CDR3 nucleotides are TGCGCCAGCAGCCAAGTCCAGGGACTAGCGGACAATGAGCAGTTCTTC.

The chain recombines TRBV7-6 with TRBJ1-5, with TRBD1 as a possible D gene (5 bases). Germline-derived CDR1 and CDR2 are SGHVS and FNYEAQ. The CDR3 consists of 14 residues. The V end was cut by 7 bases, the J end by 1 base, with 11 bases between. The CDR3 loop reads CASKGQGSNQPQHF. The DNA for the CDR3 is TGTGCCAGCAAAGGACAAGGGAGCAATCAGCCCCAGCATTTT.

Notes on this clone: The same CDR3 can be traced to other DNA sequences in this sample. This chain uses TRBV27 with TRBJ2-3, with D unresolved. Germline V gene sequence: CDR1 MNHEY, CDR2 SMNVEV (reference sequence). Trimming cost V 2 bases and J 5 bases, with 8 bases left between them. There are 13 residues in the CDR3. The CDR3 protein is CASSLGRRDTQYF. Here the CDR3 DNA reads TGTGCCAGCAGTTTAGGAAGGAGAGATACGCAGTATTTT.

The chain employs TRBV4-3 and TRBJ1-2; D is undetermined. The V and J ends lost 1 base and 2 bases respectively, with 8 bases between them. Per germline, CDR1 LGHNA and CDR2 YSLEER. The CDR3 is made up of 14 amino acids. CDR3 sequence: CASSQVDGNYGYTF. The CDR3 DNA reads TGCGCCAGCAGCCAAGTGGACGGGAACTATGGCTACACCTTC.

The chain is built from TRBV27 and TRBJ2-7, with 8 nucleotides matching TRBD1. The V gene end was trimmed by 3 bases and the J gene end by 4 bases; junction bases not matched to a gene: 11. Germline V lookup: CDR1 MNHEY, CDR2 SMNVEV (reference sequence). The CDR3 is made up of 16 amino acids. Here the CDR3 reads CASSFSQGVRAYEQYF. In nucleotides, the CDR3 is TGTGCCAGCAGTTTCTCACAGGGGGTGAGGGCGTACGAGCAGTACTTC.

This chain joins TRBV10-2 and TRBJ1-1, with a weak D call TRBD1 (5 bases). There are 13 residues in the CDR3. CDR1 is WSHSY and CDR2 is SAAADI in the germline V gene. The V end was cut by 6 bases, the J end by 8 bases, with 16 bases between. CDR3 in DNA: TGCGCCAGCAGCCCTGGGGGGGTCCTGGAAGCTTTCTTT. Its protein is CASSPGGVLEAFF.

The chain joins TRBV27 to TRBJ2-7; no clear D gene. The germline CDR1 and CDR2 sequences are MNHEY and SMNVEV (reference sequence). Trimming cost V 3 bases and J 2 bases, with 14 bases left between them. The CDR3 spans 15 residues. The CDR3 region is CASSFLGERTYEQYF. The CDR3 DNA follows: TGTGCCAGCAGTTTCTTGGGTGAGAGGACCTACGAGCAGTACTTC.

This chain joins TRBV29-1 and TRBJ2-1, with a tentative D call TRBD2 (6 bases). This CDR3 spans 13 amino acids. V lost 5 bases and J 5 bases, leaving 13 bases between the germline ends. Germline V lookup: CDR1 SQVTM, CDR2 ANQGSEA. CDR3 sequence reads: CSVCWREHNEQFF. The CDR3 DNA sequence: TGCAGCGTTTGTTGGCGGGAACACAATGAGCAGTTCTTC.

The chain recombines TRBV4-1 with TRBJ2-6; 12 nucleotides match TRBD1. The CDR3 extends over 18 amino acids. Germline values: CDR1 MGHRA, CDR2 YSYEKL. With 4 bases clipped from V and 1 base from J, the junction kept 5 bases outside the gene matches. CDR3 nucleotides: TGCGCCAGCAGCCCCCGGGACAGGGGGCAGTCTGGGGCCAACGTCCTGACTTTC. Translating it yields CASSPRDRGQSGANVLTF.

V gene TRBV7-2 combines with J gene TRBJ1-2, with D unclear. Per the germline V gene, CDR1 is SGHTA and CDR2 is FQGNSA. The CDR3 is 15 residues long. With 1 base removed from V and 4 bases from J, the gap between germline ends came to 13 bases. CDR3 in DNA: TGTGCCAGCAGCTTAGTACAAAGGGATCTCTATGGCTACACCTTC. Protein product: CASSLVQRDLYGYTF.

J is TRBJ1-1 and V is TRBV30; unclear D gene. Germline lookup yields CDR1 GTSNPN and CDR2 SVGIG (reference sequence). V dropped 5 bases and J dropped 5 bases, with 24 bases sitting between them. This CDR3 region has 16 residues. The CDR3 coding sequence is TGTGCCTGGGGAAACCGGCGGACCAAACGGGGTACTGAAGCTTTCTTT. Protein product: CAWGNRRTKRGTEAFF.

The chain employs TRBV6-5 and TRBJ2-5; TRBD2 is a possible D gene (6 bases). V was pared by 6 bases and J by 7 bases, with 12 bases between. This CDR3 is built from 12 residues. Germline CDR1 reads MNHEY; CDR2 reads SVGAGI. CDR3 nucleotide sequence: TGTGCCAGCAGCCCGGGAGATGGGACCCAGTACTTC. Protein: CASSPGDGTQYF.

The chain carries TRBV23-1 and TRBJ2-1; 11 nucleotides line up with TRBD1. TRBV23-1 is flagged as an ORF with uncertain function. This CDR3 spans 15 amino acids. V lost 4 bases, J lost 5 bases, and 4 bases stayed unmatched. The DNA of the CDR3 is TGCGCCAGCAGTCGTCCGGGACAGGGGGACAATGAGCAGTTCTTC. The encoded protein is CASSRPGQGDNEQFF.

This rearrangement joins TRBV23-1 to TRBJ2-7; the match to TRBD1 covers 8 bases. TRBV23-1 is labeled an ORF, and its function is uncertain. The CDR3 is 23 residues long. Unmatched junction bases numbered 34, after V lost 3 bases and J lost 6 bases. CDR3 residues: CASSHPMGRGQPSPMFRPSEQYF. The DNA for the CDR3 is TGCGCCAGCAGTCACCCCATGGGCAGGGGGCAACCAAGCCCAATGTTTCGGCCAAGCGAGCAGTACTTC.

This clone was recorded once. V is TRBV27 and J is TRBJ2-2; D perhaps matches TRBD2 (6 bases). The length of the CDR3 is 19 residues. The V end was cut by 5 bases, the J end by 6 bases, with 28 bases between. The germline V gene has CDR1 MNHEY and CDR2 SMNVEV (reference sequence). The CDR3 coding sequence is TGTGCCAGCAGTGATCCCCTGAGCCTAGCGCCCCGTGGGGCCGGGGAGCTGTTTTTT. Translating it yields CASSDPLSLAPRGAGELFF.

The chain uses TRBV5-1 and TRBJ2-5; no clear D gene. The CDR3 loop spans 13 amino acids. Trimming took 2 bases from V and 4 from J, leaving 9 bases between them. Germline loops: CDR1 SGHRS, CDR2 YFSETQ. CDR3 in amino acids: CASSFLVAETQYF. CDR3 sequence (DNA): TGCGCCAGCAGCTTCCTGGTTGCAGAGACCCAGTACTTC.

Written as DNA, the CDR3 is TGTGCCAGCAGTGAATTAGTTCGAAGTGGGGGAGAAAAACTGTTTTTT. This translates into CASSELVRSGGEKLFF. The chain is built from TRBV25-1 and TRBJ1-4, with a weak D call TRBD1 (5 bases). The CDR3 spans 16 residues. V lost 1 base and J lost 8, with 17 bases in between. Germline V lookup: CDR1 MGHDK, CDR2 SYGVNS.

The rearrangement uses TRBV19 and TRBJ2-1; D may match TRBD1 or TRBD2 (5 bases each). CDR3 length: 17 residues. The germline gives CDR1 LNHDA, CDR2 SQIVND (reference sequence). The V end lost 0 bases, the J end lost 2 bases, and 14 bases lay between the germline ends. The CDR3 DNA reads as TGTGCCAGTAGTATAGATCTCGGGGACGGGGCCTACAATGAGCAGTTCTTC. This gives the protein CASSIDLGDGAYNEQFF.

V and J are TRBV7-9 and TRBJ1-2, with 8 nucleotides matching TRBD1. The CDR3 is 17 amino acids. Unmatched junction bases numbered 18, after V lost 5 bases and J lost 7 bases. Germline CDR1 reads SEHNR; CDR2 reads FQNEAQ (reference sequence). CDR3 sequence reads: CASSLRTDRVQSSGYTF. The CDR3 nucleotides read TGTGCCAGCAGCCTACGGACGGACAGGGTCCAGTCCAGTGGCTACACCTTC.

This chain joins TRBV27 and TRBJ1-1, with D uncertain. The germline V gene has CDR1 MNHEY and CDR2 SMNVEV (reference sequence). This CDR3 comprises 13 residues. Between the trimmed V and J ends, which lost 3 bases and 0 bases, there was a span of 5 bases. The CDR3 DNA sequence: TGTGCCAGCAGTTTCTACTTGAACACTGAAGCTTTCTTT. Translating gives CASSFYLNTEAFF.

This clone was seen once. CDR3 DNA sequence: TGTGCCAGCAGCGAACAGGGGGCGGGTGAGCAGTTCTTC. This codes for CASSEQGAGEQFF. V is TRBV7-3 and J is TRBJ2-1; 9 bases map to TRBD1. The V gene's germline CDR1 is SGHTA and CDR2 FQGTGA. This CDR3 has 13 amino acids. V was clipped by 5 bases and J by 9 bases; unmatched bases: 5.

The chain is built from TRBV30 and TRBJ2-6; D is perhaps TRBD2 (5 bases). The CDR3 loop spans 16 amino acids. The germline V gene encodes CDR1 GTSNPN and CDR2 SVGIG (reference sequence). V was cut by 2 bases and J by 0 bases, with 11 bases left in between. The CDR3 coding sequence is TGTGCCTGGAGTCCCCTCCGGGGCTCTGGGGCCAACGTCCTGACTTTC. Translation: CAWSPLRGSGANVLTF.

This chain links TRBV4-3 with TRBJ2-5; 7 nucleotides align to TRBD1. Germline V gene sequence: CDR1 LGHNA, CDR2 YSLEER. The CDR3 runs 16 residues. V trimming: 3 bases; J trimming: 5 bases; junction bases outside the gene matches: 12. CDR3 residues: CASSQLARGSRETQYF. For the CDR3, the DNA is TGCGCCAGCAGCCAGCTCGCCAGGGGGAGTCGGGAGACCCAGTACTTC.

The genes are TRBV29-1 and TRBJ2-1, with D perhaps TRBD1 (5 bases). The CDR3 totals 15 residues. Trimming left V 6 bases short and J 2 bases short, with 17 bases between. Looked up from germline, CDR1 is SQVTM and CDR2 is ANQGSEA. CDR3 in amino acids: CSVTYQGGPYNEQFF. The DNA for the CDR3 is TGCAGCGTAACCTATCAGGGCGGACCCTACAATGAGCAGTTCTTC.

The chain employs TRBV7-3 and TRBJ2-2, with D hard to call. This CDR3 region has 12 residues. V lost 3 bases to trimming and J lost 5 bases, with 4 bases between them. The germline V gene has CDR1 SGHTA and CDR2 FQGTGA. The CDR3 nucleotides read TGTGCCAGCAGCTTTTGGACCGGGGAGCTGTTTTTT. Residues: CASSFWTGELFF.

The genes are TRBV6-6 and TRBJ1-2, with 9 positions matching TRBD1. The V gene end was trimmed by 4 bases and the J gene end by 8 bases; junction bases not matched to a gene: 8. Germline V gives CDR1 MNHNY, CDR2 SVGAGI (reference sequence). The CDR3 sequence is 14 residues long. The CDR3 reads CASSSTGGAGGYTF. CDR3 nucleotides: TGTGCCAGCAGTTCGACAGGGGGGGCGGGAGGCTACACCTTC.

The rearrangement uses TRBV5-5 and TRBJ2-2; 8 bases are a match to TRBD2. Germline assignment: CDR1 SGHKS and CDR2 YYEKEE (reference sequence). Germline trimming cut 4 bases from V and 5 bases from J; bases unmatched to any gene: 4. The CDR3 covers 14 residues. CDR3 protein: CASSPVAGTGELFF. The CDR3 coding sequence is TGTGCCAGCAGCCCCGTAGCGGGAACCGGGGAGCTGTTTTTT.

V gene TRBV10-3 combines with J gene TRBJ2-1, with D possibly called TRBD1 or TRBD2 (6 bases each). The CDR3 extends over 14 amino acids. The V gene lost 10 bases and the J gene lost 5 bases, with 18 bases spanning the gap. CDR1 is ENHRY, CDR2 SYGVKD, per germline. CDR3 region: CATAVLRGDNEQFF. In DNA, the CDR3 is TGTGCCACCGCCGTTTTGAGGGGGGACAATGAGCAGTTCTTC.

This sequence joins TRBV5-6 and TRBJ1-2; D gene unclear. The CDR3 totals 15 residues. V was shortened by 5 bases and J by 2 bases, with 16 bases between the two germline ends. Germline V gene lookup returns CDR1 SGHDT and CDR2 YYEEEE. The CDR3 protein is CASSSEGPKNYGYTF. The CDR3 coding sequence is TGTGCCAGCAGTTCTGAAGGGCCAAAAAACTATGGCTACACCTTC.